This is a list of T cell receptor beta chains from one sample in a study of T-cell reconstitution after alpha-beta-depleted transplantation in children. TCRdb reanalysed the PCR reads using MiXCR and keeps one entry per CDR3 protein. The sample shows 600,000 to 700,000 distinct CDR3 sequences, about 12% of them seen only once. This sample comprised PBMCs, obtained before TCRalphabeta/CD19-depleted stem cell transplant. The receptors originated from a girl between 2 and 10 years old with congenital amegakaryocytic thrombocytopenia, due to receive a stem cell transplant. Each CDR3 is given with its conserved first and last residue. A D gene is named only where the DNA matches it firmly. Clone size, where shown, is once, few, many, or a class for clones that have expanded.

d_call	v_call	clone_size	j_call	cdr3_nt	cdr3_aa
-	TRBV20-1	many	TRBJ2-1	TGCAGTGCTAGGCAGATATCCGCCTACAATGAGCAGTTCTTC	CSARQISAYNEQFF
-	TRBV15	few	TRBJ1-2	TGTGCCACCAGCAGAGATTCGGCAGGGAACTATGGCTACACCTTC	CATSRDSAGNYGYTF
TRBD1	TRBV20-1	-	TRBJ1-3	TGCAGTGCCCACCCTCCGGGACAGGGGTATTTATCTGGAAACACCATATATTTT	CSAHPPGQGYLSGNTIYF
TRBD2	TRBV27	-	TRBJ2-1	TGTGCCAGCAGTCTACGGAACCAGCGGGAGTGGGGATACAATGAGCAGTTCTTC	CASSLRNQREWGYNEQFF
-	TRBV9	few	TRBJ2-1	TGTGCCAGCAGCGGTGGGTTAGAACGAGAGCAGTTCTTC	CASSGGLEREQFF
TRBD1	TRBV6-1	few	TRBJ2-6	TGTGCCAGCTCCGAGACAGGGTACGGGGCCAACGTCCTGACTTTC	CASSETGYGANVLTF
-	TRBV20-1	many	TRBJ2-5	TGCAGTGCCACTTCCCCCAATCAAGAGACCCAGTACTTC	CSATSPNQETQYF
-	TRBV4-1	few	TRBJ2-1	TGCGCCAGCAGAGAAAGGGTAGAGCAGTTCTTC	CASRERVEQFF
-	TRBV7-2	once	TRBJ2-3	TGTGCCAGCAGCTTCTTCGGCGAAGATACGCAGTATTTT	CASSFFGEDTQYF
-	TRBV20-1	few	TRBJ1-1	TGCAGTGCTGGGGAGCCTGAAGCTTTCTTT	CSAGEPEAFF
-	TRBV28	-	TRBJ2-7	TGTGCCAGTTATAAGACAGGATCTTACGAGCAGTACTTC	CASYKTGSYEQYF
-	TRBV10-3	-	TRBJ2-7	TGTGCCATCAGTGCCCGGCGGGACGCTTATCTCCGGCAGTACTTC	CAISARRDAYLRQYF
-	TRBV5-1	many	TRBJ2-3	TGCGCCAGCAGCTTGAAAACAGGGACTACCTCGGATACGCAGTATTTT	CASSLKTGTTSDTQYF
-	TRBV3-1	few	TRBJ2-1	TGTGCCAGCAGCCAAGATTACATTGTAGAGCAGTTCTTC	CASSQDYIVEQFF
-	TRBV5-5	many	TRBJ2-7	TGTGCCAGCAGCTCACAGTTGAGCTCCTACGAGCAGTACTTC	CASSSQLSSYEQYF
-	TRBV6-5	few	TRBJ2-2	TGTGCCAGCAGTTACGGGGTCAACCCGGGCACCGGGGAGCTGTTTTTT	CASSYGVNPGTGELFF
TRBD2	TRBV20-1	few	TRBJ2-2	TGCAGTGCTAGTGGTACTAGCGGGAGGTTCGGGGAGCTGTTTTTT	CSASGTSGRFGELFF